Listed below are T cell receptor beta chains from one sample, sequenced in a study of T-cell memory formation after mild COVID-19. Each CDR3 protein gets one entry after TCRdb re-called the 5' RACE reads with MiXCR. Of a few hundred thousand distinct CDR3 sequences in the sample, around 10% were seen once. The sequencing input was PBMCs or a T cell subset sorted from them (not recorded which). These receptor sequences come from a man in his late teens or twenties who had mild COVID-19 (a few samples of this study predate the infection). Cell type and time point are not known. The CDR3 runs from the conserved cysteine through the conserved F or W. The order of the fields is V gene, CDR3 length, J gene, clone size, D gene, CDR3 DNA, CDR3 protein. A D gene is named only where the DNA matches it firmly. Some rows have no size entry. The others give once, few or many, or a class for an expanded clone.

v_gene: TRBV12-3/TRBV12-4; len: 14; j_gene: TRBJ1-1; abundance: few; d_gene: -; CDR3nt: TGTGCCAGCAGTTTTGGCGCAGGGGTAGGTGAAGCTTTCTTT; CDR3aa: CASSFGAGVGEAFF
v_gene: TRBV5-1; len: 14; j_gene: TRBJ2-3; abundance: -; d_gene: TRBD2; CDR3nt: TGCGCCAGCCAAGGACTAGGCGTGGGAGATACGCAGTATTTT; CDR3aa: CASQGLGVGDTQYF
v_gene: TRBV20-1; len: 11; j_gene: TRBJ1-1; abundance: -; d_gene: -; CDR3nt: TGCACCGTCGCCGGGAACACTGAAGCTTTCTTT; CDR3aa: CTVAGNTEAFF
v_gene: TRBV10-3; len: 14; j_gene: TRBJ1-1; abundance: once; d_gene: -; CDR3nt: TGTGCCATCAGTGTTGCGGGGTGGGCAACTGAAGCTTTCTTT; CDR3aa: CAISVAGWATEAFF
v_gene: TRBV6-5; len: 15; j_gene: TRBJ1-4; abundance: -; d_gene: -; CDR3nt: TGTGCCAGCAGTTGGGGGCGTGAAACTAATGAAAAACTGTTTTTT; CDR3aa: CASSWGRETNEKLFF
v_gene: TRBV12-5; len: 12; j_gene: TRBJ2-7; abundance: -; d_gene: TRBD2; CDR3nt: TGTGCTAGTGGCCCCCCGGGGGGCGAGCAGTACTTC; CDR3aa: CASGPPGGEQYF
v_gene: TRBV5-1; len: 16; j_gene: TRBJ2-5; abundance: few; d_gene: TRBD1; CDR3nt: TGCGCCAGCAGCTTGGAGTTCGGGACAGGGTGGGAGACCCAGTACTTC; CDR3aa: CASSLEFGTGWETQYF
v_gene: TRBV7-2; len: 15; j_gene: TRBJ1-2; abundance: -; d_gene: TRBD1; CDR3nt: TGTGCCAGCAGCTTGAGGCAGGGGGCGAACTATGGCTACACCTTC; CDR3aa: CASSLRQGANYGYTF
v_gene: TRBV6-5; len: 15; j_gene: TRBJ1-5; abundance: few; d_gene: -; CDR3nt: TGTGCCACCGGCGGAGACAGGTGGAGCAATCAGCCCCAGCATTTT; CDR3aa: CATGGDRWSNQPQHF
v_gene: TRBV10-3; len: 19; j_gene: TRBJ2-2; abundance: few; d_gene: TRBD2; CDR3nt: TGTGCCATCAGTGAATGGACTAGCGGGGGTGGTATAGACACCGGGGAGCTGTTTTTT; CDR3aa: CAISEWTSGGGIDTGELFF
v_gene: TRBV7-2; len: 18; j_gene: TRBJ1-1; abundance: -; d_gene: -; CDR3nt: TGTGCCAGCAGCTTAGTTAGGCTCAGCGGGGGCCAGAACACTGAAGCTTTCTTT; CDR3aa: CASSLVRLSGGQNTEAFF
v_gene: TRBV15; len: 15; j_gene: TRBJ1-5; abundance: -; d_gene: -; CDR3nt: TGTGCCACCAGCAGAGACGCAGGTACCGATCAGCCCCAGCATTTT; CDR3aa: CATSRDAGTDQPQHF
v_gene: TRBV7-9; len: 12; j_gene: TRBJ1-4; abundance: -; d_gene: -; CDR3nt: TGTGCCAGTGGGACTTATAATGAAAAACTGTTTTTT; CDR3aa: CASGTYNEKLFF
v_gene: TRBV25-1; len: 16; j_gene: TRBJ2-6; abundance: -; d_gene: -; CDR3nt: TGTGCCAGCAGTGACGCGTCGGGGACTGGGGCCAACGTCCTGACTTTC; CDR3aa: CASSDASGTGANVLTF
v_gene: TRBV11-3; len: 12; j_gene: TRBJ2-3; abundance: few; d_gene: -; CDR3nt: TGTGCCAGCAGCTTCGGCTTTGATACGCAGTATTTT; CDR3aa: CASSFGFDTQYF
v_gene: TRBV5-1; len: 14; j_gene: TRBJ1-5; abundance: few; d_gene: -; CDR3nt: TGCGCCAGCTCACCGACGACAGGAGATCAGCCCCAGCATTTT; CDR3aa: CASSPTTGDQPQHF
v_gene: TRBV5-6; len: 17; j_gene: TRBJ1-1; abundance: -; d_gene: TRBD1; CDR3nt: TGTGCCAGCAGCTTTGCCGGGACAGGGAGGGGGAACACTGAAGCTTTCTTT; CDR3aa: CASSFAGTGRGNTEAFF
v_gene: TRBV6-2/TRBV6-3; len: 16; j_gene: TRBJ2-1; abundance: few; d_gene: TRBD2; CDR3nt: TGTGCCAGCGGTGATAGCGGGGCTAACTCCTACAATGAGCAGTTCTTC; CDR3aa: CASGDSGANSYNEQFF
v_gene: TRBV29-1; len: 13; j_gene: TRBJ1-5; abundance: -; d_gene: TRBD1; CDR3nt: TGCAGCGTGAGGGACAGGGGTAATCAGCCCCAGCATTTT; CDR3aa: CSVRDRGNQPQHF
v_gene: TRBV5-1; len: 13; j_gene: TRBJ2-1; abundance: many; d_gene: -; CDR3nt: TGCGCCAGCAGCACAGGGAATGCGAATGAGCAGTTCTTC; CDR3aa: CASSTGNANEQFF
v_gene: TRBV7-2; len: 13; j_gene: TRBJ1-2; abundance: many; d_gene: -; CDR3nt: TGTGCCAGCAGCCCTGGACAGCCAACGGGCTACACCTTC; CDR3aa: CASSPGQPTGYTF
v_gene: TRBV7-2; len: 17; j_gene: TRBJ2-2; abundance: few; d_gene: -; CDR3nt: TGTGCCAGCAGCTTAGGGCATCTAAAAAAAAGAACCGGGGAGCTGTTTTTT; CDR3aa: CASSLGHLKKRTGELFF
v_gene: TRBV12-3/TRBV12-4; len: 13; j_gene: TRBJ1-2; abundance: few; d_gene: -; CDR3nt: TGTGCCAGCAATCCAGGGGAAGGGTATGGCTACACCTTC; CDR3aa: CASNPGEGYGYTF
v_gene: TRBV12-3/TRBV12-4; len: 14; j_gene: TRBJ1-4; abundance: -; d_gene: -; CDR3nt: TGTGCCAGCAGTTTATGGGGCGCTGGGGAAAAACTGTTTTTT; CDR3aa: CASSLWGAGEKLFF
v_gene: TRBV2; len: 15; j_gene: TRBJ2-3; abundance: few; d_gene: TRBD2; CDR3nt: TGTGCCAGCAAAAGACTAGCCTCGCGTTTAGATACGCAGTATTTT; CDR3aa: CASKRLASRLDTQYF
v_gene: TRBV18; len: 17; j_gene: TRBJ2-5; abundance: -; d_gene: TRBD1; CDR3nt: TGTGCCAGCTCACTTCGGGACAGGGGGCTTCTACAAGAGACCCAGTACTTC; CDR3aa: CASSLRDRGLLQETQYF
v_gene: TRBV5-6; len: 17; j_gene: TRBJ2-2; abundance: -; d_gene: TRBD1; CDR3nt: TGTGCCAGCAGCGGAGGCAGGACAGGGGGCGAATCCGGGGAGCTGTTTTTT; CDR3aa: CASSGGRTGGESGELFF
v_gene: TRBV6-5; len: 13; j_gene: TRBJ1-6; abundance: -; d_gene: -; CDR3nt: TGTGCCAGCAGTTACTTTAATAATTCACCCCTCCACTTT; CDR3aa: CASSYFNNSPLHF
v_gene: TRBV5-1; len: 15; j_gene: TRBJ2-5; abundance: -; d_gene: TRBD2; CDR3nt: TGCGCCAGCAGCTTGCGTTCCCGGGAGGTAGAGACCCAGTACTTC; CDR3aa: CASSLRSREVETQYF
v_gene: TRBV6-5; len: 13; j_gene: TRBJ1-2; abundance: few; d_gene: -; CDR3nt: TGTGCCAGCAGTTACTCAGAGAGCTATGGCTACACCTTC; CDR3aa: CASSYSESYGYTF